One sample yielded the 31 T cell receptor beta chains listed below, sequenced in a study of CXCR3-negative and CXCR3-positive naive CD8 T cells. Regarding the study as a whole: CXCR3-negative naive cells had less hydrophobic TRB CDR3s than did CXCR3-positive naive cells.

The TRB cDNA libraries were prepared by 5' RACE with UMI labels. Using the 5' RACE reads, TCRdb records one entry per CDR3 protein without DNA. In all, the sample yields about 150,000 distinct CDR3 sequences. Their specific antigens are unknown. Sequencing used naive CXCR3+ CD8+ T cells from blood. Documented subset: CD45RO-CCR7+CD27+CD95- naive CD8+ T cells expressing CXCR3 (TNR3+). Receptors were obtained from a human donor in good health. Some clones in this sample may be carry-over from other donors' samples.

V gene TRBV20-1 combines with J gene TRBJ2-5; with no DNA, the TCRdb D assignment of TRBD1 cannot be verified. Germline loops: CDR1 DFQATT, CDR2 SNEGSKA (reference sequence). The length of the CDR3 is 23 residues. The CDR3 sequence is CRARDPRGPTSPISVWGVETQYF.

J is TRBJ2-7 and V is TRBV12-3 or TRBV12-4. The CDR3 runs to 14 residues. This CDR3 reads CASRADRGSYEQYF.

The rearrangement joins TRBV7-8 to TRBJ2-3; absent DNA, TCRdb's TRBD2 call cannot be checked. The CDR3 runs to 16 residues. Germline assignment: CDR1 SGHVS and CDR2 FQNEAQ. The CDR3 reads CASSPGTSGGADTQYF.

The chain links TRBV27 to TRBJ1-1; as DNA is missing, the TRBD1 call by TCRdb cannot be tested. The CDR3 loop spans 13 amino acids. Germline values: CDR1 MNHEY, CDR2 SMNVEV (reference sequence). CDR3 loop: CASSLMEGAEAFF.

The V and J genes are TRBV7-9 and TRBJ1-6. CDR1 SEHNR and CDR2 FQNEAQ come from the germline V gene (reference sequence). The CDR3 has 12 amino acids. The CDR3 loop is CAAGPAGEPLHF.

The chain recombines TRBV29-1 with TRBJ1-2. The germline CDR1 and CDR2 sequences are SQVTM and ANQGSEA. CDR3 size: 13 residues. The chain's CDR3 is CSVFEGTNYGYTF.

The chain has TRBV20-1 and TRBJ1-4; the D call of TRBD1 rests on TCRdb alone, since no DNA is present to check it. In germline, CDR1 is DFQATT, CDR2 SNEGSKA (reference sequence). The CDR3 is 15 amino acids. CDR3 protein: CSASDYYRGDEKLFF.

The chain uses TRBV29-1 and TRBJ2-7; TCRdb gives TRBD1 as the D gene, but with no DNA this cannot be confirmed. The CDR3 is 13 residues long. Per germline, CDR1 SQVTM and CDR2 ANQGSEA. The CDR3 sequence: CSVDLQGAGEQYF.

The genes are TRBV29-1 and TRBJ2-2; the D gene TCRdb calls, TRBD1, cannot be checked with no DNA. The CDR3 extends over 15 amino acids. In germline, CDR1 is SQVTM, CDR2 ANQGSEA. The CDR3 here is CSVDYGGVNTGELFF.

The J gene is TRBJ1-5, the V gene TRBV20-1; TCRdb's D call of TRBD1 is untestable without DNA. Looked up from germline, CDR1 is DFQATT and CDR2 is SNEGSKA (reference sequence). This CDR3 has 17 amino acids. The CDR3 loop reads CSARDMEGVGSNQPQHF.

The chain employs TRBV7-3 and TRBJ2-5; no DNA is available, so the TRBD2 call from TCRdb remains unchecked. CDR3 length: 15 amino acids. The germline CDR1 and CDR2 sequences are SGHTA and FQGTGA. The chain's CDR3 is CASSLTPSGGETQYF.

The chain carries TRBV4-1 and TRBJ2-7; TCRdb gives TRBD2 as the D gene, but with no DNA this cannot be confirmed. From germline, CDR1 is MGHRA and CDR2 YSYEKL. CDR3 length: 16 residues. The CDR3 protein is CASSQASGTTIYEQYF.

V usage is TRBV15 and J usage is TRBJ2-5; the TCRdb call, TRBD2, lacks DNA for checking. Looked up from germline, CDR1 is LNHNV and CDR2 is YYDKDF (reference sequence). The CDR3 has 14 amino acids. CDR3 sequence: CATSRGGGQETQYF.

V is TRBV18 and J is TRBJ1-3. The V gene's germline CDR1 is KGHSH and CDR2 LQKENI. CDR3 length: 16 residues. The CDR3 sequence: CASSLQTQGPGNTIYF.

V is TRBV4-2 and J is TRBJ2-1; the TRBD1 assignment by TCRdb is unverifiable without DNA. The CDR3 sequence is 13 residues long. Germline lookup yields CDR1 LGHNA and CDR2 YNFKEQ. Here the CDR3 reads CASSLRGGDEQFF.

The chain joins TRBV5-1 to TRBJ2-1; lacking DNA, the TRBD2 call made by TCRdb goes unchecked. The CDR3 covers 19 residues. Germline-derived CDR1 and CDR2 are SGHRS and YFSETQ. CDR3 loop: CASSSSGTSGANSYNEQFF.

V is TRBV3-1 and J is TRBJ2-3. CDR1 and CDR2 (germline): LGHDT, YNNKEL (reference sequence). The CDR3 runs to 15 residues. The CDR3 region is CASSSEGTTTDTQYF.

Here the CDR3 reads CASRSSGSNSYEQYF. The chain uses TRBV19 and TRBJ2-7; TCRdb names TRBD2, which stays unverified in the absence of DNA. This CDR3 spans 15 amino acids. Germline lookup yields CDR1 LNHDA and CDR2 SQIVND (reference sequence).

The V call is TRBV11-2, the J call TRBJ2-1; absent DNA, TCRdb's TRBD2 call cannot be checked. The CDR3 covers 15 residues. CDR1 and CDR2 (germline): SGHAT, FQNNGV. CDR3 region: CASSLTSGSYNEQFF.

J is TRBJ2-7 and V is TRBV5-4; with no DNA, the TCRdb D assignment of TRBD2 cannot be verified. Germline V gene sequence: CDR1 SGHNT, CDR2 YYREEE (reference sequence). This CDR3 spans 16 amino acids. CDR3 sequence: CASSSLAGGPYYEQYF.

The chain couples TRBV29-1 to TRBJ2-1; without DNA, the TCRdb call of TRBD1 cannot be checked. This CDR3 contains 13 residues. From germline, CDR1 is SQVTM and CDR2 ANQGSEA. The CDR3 is CSVGQGVYNEQFF.

The chain links TRBV3-1 to TRBJ2-3; the TCRdb D gene call, TRBD2, has no DNA to confirm it. Germline lookup yields CDR1 LGHDT and CDR2 YNNKEL (reference sequence). The CDR3 has 18 amino acids. The CDR3 here is CASSQDRIAGGPGDTQYF.

This chain connects TRBV2 to TRBJ1-3. This CDR3 is 18 amino acids long. The germline V gene has CDR1 SNHLY and CDR2 FYNNEI. CDR3 residues: CASSEAPGTASSGNTIYF.

V is TRBV7-6 and J is TRBJ1-1; as DNA is missing, the TRBD1 call by TCRdb cannot be tested. Germline CDR1 reads SGHVS; CDR2 reads FNYEAQ. This CDR3 contains 14 residues. The chain's CDR3 is CASSLEGMDTEAFF.

V usage is TRBV11-2 and J usage is TRBJ2-7. Germline CDR1 SGHAT, CDR2 FQNNGV. This CDR3 is 15 amino acids long. The CDR3 here is CASSLGFSSSYEQYF.

The chain combines TRBV4-1 with TRBJ1-3; TCRdb's D call, TRBD1, is unchecked because there is no DNA. Germline V gives CDR1 MGHRA, CDR2 YSYEKL. The CDR3 covers 17 residues. The CDR3 spells CASSRDLTGGFGNTIYF.

The rearrangement links TRBV27 to TRBJ2-3. The CDR3 runs to 12 residues. Germline-derived CDR1 and CDR2 are MNHEY and SMNVEV (reference sequence). The CDR3 reads CASSPGSDTQYF.

J is TRBJ2-3 and V is TRBV28. The CDR3 length is 15 residues. Looked up from germline, CDR1 is MDHEN and CDR2 is SYDVKM. The CDR3 loop is CASSLFRLAPDTQYF.

The chain is built from TRBV25-1 and TRBJ1-1; checking the TCRdb D call of TRBD1 is not possible without DNA. Germline V gives CDR1 MGHDK, CDR2 SYGVNS. The CDR3 totals 12 residues. The CDR3 is CASNTGGTEAFF.

The V gene is TRBV13, the J gene TRBJ2-5; TCRdb's assignment of TRBD1 cannot be checked, as there is no DNA. The germline V gene encodes CDR1 PRHDT and CDR2 FYEKMQ (reference sequence). The CDR3 is made up of 14 amino acids. Here the CDR3 reads CASSSRDREKTQYF.

The V call is TRBV29-1, the J call TRBJ2-7; TCRdb's assignment of TRBD1 cannot be checked, as there is no DNA. This CDR3 has 12 amino acids. Germline assignment: CDR1 SQVTM and CDR2 ANQGSEA. This chain's CDR3 is CSAETENYEQYF.